These 26 T cell receptor beta chains came from one sample sequenced in a study of shared clonotypes between healthy human individuals. Assay: immunoSEQ multiplex PCR; the TCRdb copy retains only in-frame clones and omits some. Of approximately 640,000 clones in the sample, about three quarters are singletons; the top ten hold roughly 1.8%. The sequenced sample was memory CD4+ T cells sorted from blood. Subset in this sample: CD45RA-negative fraction. The receptors here all came from a woman in her thirties in good health.

V and J are TRBV12-5 and TRBJ2-2; 9 bases match TRBD1. This CDR3 comprises 16 residues. Unmatched junction bases numbered 8, after V lost 5 bases and J lost 4 bases. Germline V gives CDR1 LGHNT, CDR2 FRNRAP. The CDR3, as DNA: TGTGCTAGTGGTGCGGACAGGGGCCGAGGCACCGGGGAGCTGTTTTTT. Protein: CASGADRGRGTGELFF.

CDR3 residues: CASSDSSVRNIQYF. The CDR3 coding sequence is TGCGCCAGCAGTGACTCCAGCGTAAGGAACATTCAGTACTTC. The chain carries TRBV10-1 and TRBJ2-4; D uncertain. The CDR3 loop spans 14 amino acids. Germline V gives CDR1 WNHNN, CDR2 SYGVQD (reference sequence). V lost 3 bases and J lost 7, with 13 bases in between.

The chain recombines TRBV28 with TRBJ2-4; 12 positions match TRBD2. Looked up from germline, CDR1 is MDHEN and CDR2 is SYDVKM. The length of the CDR3 is 16 residues. Trimming removed 2 bases from V and 4 bases from J; junction bases left unmatched: 3. CDR3 loop: CASSLGTSGLKNIQYF. As DNA, the CDR3 is TGTGCCAGCAGTTTAGGGACTAGCGGGCTTAAAAACATTCAGTACTTC. Looking up the rest from reference TRBV28 and TRBJ2-4 gives the full variable domain: DVKVTQSSRYLVKRTGEKVFLECVQDMDHENMFWYRQDPGLGLRLIYFSYDVKMKEKGDIPEGYSVSREKKERFSLILESASTNQTSMYLCASSLGTSGLKNIQYFGAGTRLSVL.

This clone was detected ten times or more. The V gene is TRBV30, the J gene TRBJ1-5; no reliable D call. In germline, CDR1 is GTSNPN, CDR2 SVGIG (reference sequence). The CDR3 loop spans 13 amino acids. V was trimmed by 2 bases and J by 7 bases, leaving 12 bases between them. The DNA for the CDR3 is TGTGCCTGGAGTCGGGAGGGAGGCCAGCCCCAGCATTTT. As protein: CAWSREGGQPQHF.

This clone was found once. The rearrangement uses TRBV4-1 and TRBJ2-1; maybe TRBD2 (6 bases). The CDR3 has 15 amino acids. Germline CDR1 MGHRA, CDR2 YSYEKL. Trimming removed 1 base at V and 7 bases at J, with 14 bases between. The CDR3 sequence is CASSQGAGLENEQFF. The CDR3 DNA reads TGCGCCAGCAGCCAAGGGGCGGGGCTAGAAAATGAGCAGTTCTTC.

This clone was found a few times. Other nucleotide sequences in the sample specify the same CDR3. This rearrangement joins TRBV7-3 to TRBJ2-3, with TRBD2 matching 9 bases. This CDR3 has 14 amino acids. CDR1 and CDR2 (germline): SGHTA, FQGTGA. V lost 3 bases and J lost 6; bases outside the gene matches: 4. For the CDR3, the DNA is TGTGCCAGCAGCTTGGGACTAGCAGTTGATACGCAGTATTTT. This translates into CASSLGLAVDTQYF.

The chain recombines TRBV7-2 with TRBJ2-2; D may be TRBD1 (5 bases). Germline lookup yields CDR1 SGHTA and CDR2 FQGNSA. The ends were cut back, 5 bases at V and 6 bases at J, with 16 bases in the middle. The CDR3 contains 15 residues. CDR3 nucleotides: TGTGCCAGCAGCCGTCCGTACAGGACCGCCGGGGAGCTGTTTTTT. Its translation: CASSRPYRTAGELFF.

V and J are TRBV11-2 and TRBJ2-7; no definite D call. Germline loops: CDR1 SGHAT, CDR2 FQNNGV. Trimming took off 2 bases at V and 5 bases at J, with 13 bases between the two ends. The CDR3 contains 14 residues. CDR3 sequence: CASSLLWDANEQYF. In nucleotides, the CDR3 is TGTGCCAGCAGCTTACTCTGGGATGCCAACGAGCAGTACTTC.

This clone was observed once. The rearrangement links TRBV15 to TRBJ2-7; 11 nucleotides align to TRBD2. This CDR3 comprises 14 residues. The ends lost 6 bases at V and 6 bases at J; junction bases unmatched: 7. The germline gives CDR1 LNHNV, CDR2 YYDKDF (reference sequence). In DNA, the CDR3 is TGTGCCACCAGGTTAGCGGGAGGGCCTATCGAGCAGTACTTC. It yields the protein CATRLAGGPIEQYF.

The gene calls are TRBV27 and TRBJ2-7; D is perhaps TRBD2 (6 bases). The CDR3 runs 13 residues. Trimming left V 2 bases short and J 2 bases short, with 7 bases between. Per germline, CDR1 MNHEY and CDR2 SMNVEV (reference sequence). The CDR3 bases are TGTGCCAGCAGTTTACGGGAGCCCTACGAGCAGTACTTC. Translating gives CASSLREPYEQYF.

The sample holds a few counts of this clone. This chain links TRBV14 with TRBJ2-1; 10 bases match TRBD2. Unmatched junction bases numbered 7, after V lost 4 bases and J lost 1 base. The length of the CDR3 is 17 residues. CDR1 is SGHDN, CDR2 FVKESK, per germline. CDR3 in amino acids: CASSRFPSGSSYNEQFF. CDR3 bases: TGTGCCAGCAGCCGCTTTCCTAGCGGGAGTTCCTACAATGAGCAGTTCTTC.

In DNA form, the CDR3 reads TGTGCCAGCAGCGCCCAGGCAGGGGGTAGGACGAATGAGCAGTTCTTC. Translated: CASSAQAGGRTNEQFF. The chain has TRBV11-3 and TRBJ2-1; 7 bases map to TRBD1. V trimming: 5 bases; J trimming: 7 bases; junction bases outside the gene matches: 14. Germline assignment: CDR1 SGHNT and CDR2 YENEEA. This CDR3 spans 16 amino acids.

This rearrangement joins TRBV7-2 to TRBJ2-5; no clear D. CDR3 length: 16 amino acids. Looked up from germline, CDR1 is SGHTA and CDR2 is FQGNSA. V was clipped by 5 bases and J by 2 bases, with 18 bases between them. The DNA of the CDR3 is TGTGCCAGCAGCCTACTGGGCCTCGGTAAGCAAGAGACCCAGTACTTC. Its translation is CASSLLGLGKQETQYF.

This clone was observed a single time. In DNA form, the CDR3 reads TGTGCCAGCAGTCCACTAGTGGTGGGCTCCTACGAGCAGTACTTC. Translating it yields CASSPLVVGSYEQYF. This rearrangement joins TRBV14 to TRBJ2-7; TRBD2 is a possible D gene (5 bases). This CDR3 comprises 15 residues. Trimming took off 6 bases at V and 0 bases at J, with 15 bases between the two ends. The V gene's germline CDR1 is SGHDN and CDR2 FVKESK. The whole variable domain, remainder taken from reference TRBV14 and TRBJ2-7, is EAGVTQFPSHSVIEKGQTVTLRCDPISGHDNLYWYRRVMGKEIKFLLHFVKESKQDESGMPNNRFLAERTGGTYSTLKVQPAELEDSGVYFCASSPLVVGSYEQYFGPGTRLTVT.

In its sample, this clone was seen a few times. The sample contains more than one DNA sequence encoding this CDR3. This chain uses TRBV2 with TRBJ2-1, with D maybe TRBD2 (5 bases). The CDR3 sequence is 14 residues long. V was cut by 4 bases and J by 1 base, with 8 bases left in between. Germline V CDR1 and CDR2: SNHLY, FYNNEI. CDR3 nucleotide sequence: TGTGCCAGCAGTGGGCTAGCTTCCTACAATGAGCAGTTCTTC. It codes for CASSGLASYNEQFF.

This chain links TRBV19 with TRBJ1-1; 7 nucleotides align to TRBD1. In germline, CDR1 is LNHDA, CDR2 SQIVND (reference sequence). J was trimmed by 1 base and V by 7 bases; bases with no gene match: 6. This CDR3 is 14 amino acids long. CDR3: CASTKTGSNTEAFF. DNA of the CDR3: TGTGCCAGTACAAAGACAGGGTCGAACACTGAAGCTTTCTTT.

The chain couples TRBV2 to TRBJ2-7; 11 bases are shared with TRBD2. The V gene end was trimmed by 7 bases and the J gene end by 4 bases; junction bases not matched to a gene: 3. Per germline, CDR1 SNHLY and CDR2 FYNNEI. The CDR3 sequence is 13 residues long. The DNA of the CDR3 is TGTGCCAGCAAGGCTAGCGGGAGGTACGAGCAGTACTTC. Protein: CASKASGRYEQYF.

This rearrangement joins TRBV18 to TRBJ2-5; 8 positions agree with TRBD2. The ends lost 4 bases at V and 10 bases at J; junction bases unmatched: 8. This CDR3 contains 13 residues. Germline-derived CDR1 and CDR2 are KGHSH and LQKENI. CDR3 in amino acids: CASSQLADPVQYF. The CDR3 DNA follows: TGTGCCAGCTCACAACTAGCGGACCCGGTCCAGTACTTC.

A few counts support this clone. In the same sample, other DNA sequences code for this CDR3. The chain joins TRBV5-1 to TRBJ1-1; 9 nucleotides align to TRBD1. This CDR3 region has 13 residues. Per the germline V gene, CDR1 is SGHRS and CDR2 is YFSETQ. J lost 3 bases, V lost 4 bases, and 1 base had no gene match. CDR3 amino acids: CASSRTGDTEAFF. Here the CDR3 DNA reads TGCGCCAGCAGCAGGACAGGGGACACTGAAGCTTTCTTT.

This chain links TRBV18 with TRBJ1-2; no definite D call. Germline CDR1 reads KGHSH; CDR2 reads LQKENI. V lost 3 bases and J 11 bases, leaving 16 bases between the germline ends. CDR3 length equals 13 residues. Written as DNA, the CDR3 is TGTGCCAGCTCACCCGACACGGAAACTGGATACACCTTC. Its translation is CASSPDTETGYTF.

This chain links TRBV27 with TRBJ2-5; 7 bases line up with TRBD1. CDR3 length: 13 residues. The V segment lost 10 bases and the J segment 3 bases; nucleotides outside the gene matches: 8. CDR1 is MNHEY and CDR2 is SMNVEV in the germline V gene (reference sequence). The CDR3 DNA reads TGTGCCACCAGAGACAGGGTGGAAGAGACCCAGTACTTC. Its protein product is CATRDRVEETQYF.

On this clone: One end of the junction does not line up with germline, which may come from a read error. This sequence joins TRBV13 and TRBJ1-1, with D unclear. Germline-derived CDR1 and CDR2 are PRHDT and FYEKMQ (reference sequence). This CDR3 is built from 15 residues. This chain's CDR3 is CASRLGQTLNTEAFF. As DNA, the CDR3 is TGTGCCAGCAGATTAGGGCAGACCCTGAACACTGAAGCTTTCTTT.

The V and J genes are TRBV29-1 and TRBJ1-2; weak D call: TRBD1 (5 bases). V was cut by 2 bases and J by 4 bases, with 14 bases left in between. There are 14 residues in the CDR3. Per the germline V gene, CDR1 is SQVTM and CDR2 is ANQGSEA. The CDR3 coding sequence is TGCAGCGTTGAACGCGCAGGGACTCCCTATGGCTACACCTTC. It codes for CSVERAGTPYGYTF.

The chain carries TRBV6-5 and TRBJ1-2; D remains unclear. CDR3 length equals 11 residues. From germline, CDR1 is MNHEY and CDR2 SVGAGI. V was shortened by 7 bases and J by 7 bases, with 10 bases between the two germline ends. The CDR3 protein is CASISKSGYTF. In DNA, the CDR3 is TGTGCCAGCATCTCGAAGAGTGGCTACACCTTC.

With regard to this clone: Other DNA sequences in the same sample also yield this CDR3. The chain employs TRBV19 and TRBJ1-5; D gene ambiguous. The germline gives CDR1 LNHDA, CDR2 SQIVND (reference sequence). V shed 1 base and J shed 7 bases, with 5 bases lying between them. The CDR3 has 12 residues. This CDR3 reads CASSIAGQPQHF. CDR3 DNA sequence: TGTGCCAGTAGTATAGCGGGGCAGCCCCAGCATTTT.

This clone was counted ten times or more. This rearrangement joins TRBV2 to TRBJ2-3; 12 nucleotides line up with TRBD2. Germline trimming cut 6 bases from V and 0 bases from J; bases unmatched to any gene: 10. Germline CDR1 SNHLY, CDR2 FYNNEI. The CDR3 totals 18 residues. CDR3 DNA: TGTGCCAGCAGGACTCCGACTAGCGGGAGCCTAAGCACAGATACGCAGTATTTT. Amino acid sequence: CASRTPTSGSLSTDTQYF.